This T cell receptor (beta chain) was sequenced for a study of radiotherapy plus CTLA-4 blockade in lung cancer. Participants had chemo-refractory metastatic non-small-cell lung cancer and were treated with focal radiation plus ipilimumab CTLA-4 blockade. Here immunoSEQ multiplex PCR was the method, and the copy in TCRdb shows in-frame clones only, minus some. The sample has some 25,000 clones; about two thirds are singletons. The CDR3 loop spans 13 amino acids. The ends were cut back, 2 bases at V and 8 bases at J, with 10 bases in the middle. This chain links TRBV23-1 with TRBJ2-1, with D tentatively TRBD1 (6 bases). TRBV23-1 is reported as an ORF; its role is uncertain. Sequencing used peripheral blood, obtained from a patient treated with radiotherapy plus ipilimumab. The source of this sequence is a human donor with non-small cell lung cancer whose response to radiotherapy plus ipilimumab could not be evaluated. The DNA for the CDR3 is TGCGCCAGCAGTCAACAGGGGCGTCATGAGCAGTTCTTC. Protein: CASSQQGRHEQFF.